The clone carrying this T cell receptor (beta chain) was counted only a few times. What it binds is unknown. The V and J ends lost 0 bases and 0 bases respectively, with 5 bases between them. The CDR3 runs 14 residues. CDR1 and CDR2 from the germline V gene are SGHDN and FVKESK. The time point: blood 2 weeks post-SBRT. The treatment here: 15 Gy SBRT to primary tumor, nephrectomy 4 weeks later. Blood was sampled at baseline, 2 weeks and 4 weeks after SBRT. The tumor was a clear cell renal cell carcinoma. These data are taken from a study of radiation and T cells in renal cell carcinoma. As for the study in general: Nephrectomy followed 15 Gy stereotactic body radiation by 4 weeks.

Measured with immunoSEQ multiplex PCR; TCRdb has only the in-frame clones, and not every one. The sample includes around 130,000 clones, approximately 75% of them seen just once. Findings and limits, study-wide: Pretreatment tumor biopsies were lacking, so baseline clonotypes are unknown.

The sample consisted of blood, taken from a patient whose treatment included radiotherapy and nephrectomy. The V and J genes are TRBV14 and TRBJ1-1; D remains unclear. The clonotype comes from a woman aged 60-75 years with renal cell carcinoma. In DNA form, the CDR3 reads TGTGCCAGCAGCCAAGAATGGATGAACACTGAAGCTTTCTTT. Amino acids: CASSQEWMNTEAFF.